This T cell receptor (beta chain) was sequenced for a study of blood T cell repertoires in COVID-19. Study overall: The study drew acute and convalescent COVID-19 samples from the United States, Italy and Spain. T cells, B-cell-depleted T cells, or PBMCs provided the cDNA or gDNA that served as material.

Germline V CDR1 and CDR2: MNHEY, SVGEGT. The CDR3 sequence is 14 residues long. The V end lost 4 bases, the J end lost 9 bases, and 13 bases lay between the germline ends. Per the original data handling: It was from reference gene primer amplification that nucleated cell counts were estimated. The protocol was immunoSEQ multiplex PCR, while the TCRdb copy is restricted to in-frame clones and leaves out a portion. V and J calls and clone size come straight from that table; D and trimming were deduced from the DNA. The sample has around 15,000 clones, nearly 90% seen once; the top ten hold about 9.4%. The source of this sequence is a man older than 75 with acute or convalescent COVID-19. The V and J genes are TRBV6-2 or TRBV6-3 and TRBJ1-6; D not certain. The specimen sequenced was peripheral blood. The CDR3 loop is CASSWSGRGSPLHF. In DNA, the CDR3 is TGTGCCAGCAGTTGGTCGGGCCGGGGTTCACCCCTCCACTTT.